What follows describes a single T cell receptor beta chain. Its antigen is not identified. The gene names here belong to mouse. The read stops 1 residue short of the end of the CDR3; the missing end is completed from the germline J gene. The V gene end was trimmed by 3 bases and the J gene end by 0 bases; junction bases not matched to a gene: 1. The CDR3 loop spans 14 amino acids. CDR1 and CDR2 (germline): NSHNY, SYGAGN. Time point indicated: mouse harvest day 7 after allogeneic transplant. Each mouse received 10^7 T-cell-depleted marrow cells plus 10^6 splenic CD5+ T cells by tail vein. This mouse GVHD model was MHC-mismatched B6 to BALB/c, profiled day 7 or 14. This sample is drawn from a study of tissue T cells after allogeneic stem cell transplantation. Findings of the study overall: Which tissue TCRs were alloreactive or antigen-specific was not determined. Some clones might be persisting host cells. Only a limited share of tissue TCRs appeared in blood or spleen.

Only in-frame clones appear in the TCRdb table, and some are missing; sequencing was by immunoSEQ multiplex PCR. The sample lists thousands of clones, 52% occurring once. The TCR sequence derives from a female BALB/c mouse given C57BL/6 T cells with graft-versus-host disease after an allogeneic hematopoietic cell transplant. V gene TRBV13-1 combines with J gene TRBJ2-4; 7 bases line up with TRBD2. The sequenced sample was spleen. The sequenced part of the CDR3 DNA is TGTGCCAGCAGTGGGGGGGGGAGTCAAAACACCTTGTAC. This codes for CASSGGGSQNTLY. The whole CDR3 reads CASSGGGSQNTLYF.